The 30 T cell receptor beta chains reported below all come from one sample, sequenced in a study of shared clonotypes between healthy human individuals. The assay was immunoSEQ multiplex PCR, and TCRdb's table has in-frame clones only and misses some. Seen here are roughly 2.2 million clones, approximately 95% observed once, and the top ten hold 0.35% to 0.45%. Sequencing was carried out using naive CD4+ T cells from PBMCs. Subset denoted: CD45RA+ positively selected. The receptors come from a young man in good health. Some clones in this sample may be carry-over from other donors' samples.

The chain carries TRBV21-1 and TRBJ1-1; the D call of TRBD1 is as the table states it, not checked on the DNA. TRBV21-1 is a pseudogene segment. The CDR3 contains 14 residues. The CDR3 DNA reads TGTGCCAGTCTATCGACAGGGAGTAAGGCTGAAGCTTTCTTT. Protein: CASLSTGSKAEAFF.

The chain's CDR3 is CASRDSLYGYTF. The CDR3 DNA reads as TGTGCCAGCAGAGACAGCCTCTATGGCTACACCTTC. The V call is TRBV6-5, the J call TRBJ1-2, with a possible D match to TRBD1 (5 bases). Germline V gene data show CDR1 as MNHEY and CDR2 as SVGAGI. V lost 6 bases and J 4 bases, leaving 9 bases between the germline ends. The CDR3 sequence is 12 residues long.

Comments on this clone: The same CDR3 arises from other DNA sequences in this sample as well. This chain's CDR3 is CASSHLKETQYF. The CDR3 DNA is TGTGCCAGCAGCCATTTGAAAGAGACCCAGTACTTC. The chain recombines TRBV14 with TRBJ2-5, with D unresolved. V was shortened by 3 bases and J by 3 bases, with 5 bases between the two germline ends. The V gene's germline CDR1 is SGHDN and CDR2 FVKESK. There are 12 residues in the CDR3.

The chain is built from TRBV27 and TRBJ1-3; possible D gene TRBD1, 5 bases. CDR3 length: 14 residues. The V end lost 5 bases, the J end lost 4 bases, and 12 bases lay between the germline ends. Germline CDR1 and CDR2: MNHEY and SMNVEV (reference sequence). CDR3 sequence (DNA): TGTGCCAGCAGTCGCGGGACCTACGGAAACACCATATATTTT. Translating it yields CASSRGTYGNTIYF.

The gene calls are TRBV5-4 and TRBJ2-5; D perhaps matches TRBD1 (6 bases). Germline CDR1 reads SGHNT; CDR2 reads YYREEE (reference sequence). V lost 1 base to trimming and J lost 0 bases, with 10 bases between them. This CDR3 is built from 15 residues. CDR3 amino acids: CASSLRAGDQETQYF. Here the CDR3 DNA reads TGTGCCAGCAGCTTGAGGGCAGGGGACCAAGAGACCCAGTACTTC. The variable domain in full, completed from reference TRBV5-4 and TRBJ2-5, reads ETGVTQSPTHLIKTRGQQVTLRCSSQSGHNTVSWYQQALGQGPQFIFQYYREEENGRGNFPPRFSGLQFPNYSSELNVNALELDDSALYLCASSLRAGDQETQYFGPGTRLLVL.

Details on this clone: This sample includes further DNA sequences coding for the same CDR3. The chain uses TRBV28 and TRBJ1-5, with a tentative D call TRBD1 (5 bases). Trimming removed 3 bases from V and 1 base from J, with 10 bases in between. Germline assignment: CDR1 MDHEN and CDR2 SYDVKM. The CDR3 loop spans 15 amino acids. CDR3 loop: CASSFSGGSNQPQHF. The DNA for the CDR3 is TGTGCCAGCAGTTTTTCCGGGGGGAGCAATCAGCCCCAGCATTTT.

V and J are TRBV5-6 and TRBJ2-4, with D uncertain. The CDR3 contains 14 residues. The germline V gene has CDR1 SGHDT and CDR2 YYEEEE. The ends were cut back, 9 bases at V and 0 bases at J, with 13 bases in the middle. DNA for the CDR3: TGTGCCATAGACCCACAAGTAGCCAAAAACATTCAGTACTTC. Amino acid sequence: CAIDPQVAKNIQYF.

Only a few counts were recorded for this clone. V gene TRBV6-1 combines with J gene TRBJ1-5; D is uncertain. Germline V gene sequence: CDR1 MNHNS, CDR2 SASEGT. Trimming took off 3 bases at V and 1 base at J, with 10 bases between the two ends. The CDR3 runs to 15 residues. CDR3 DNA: TGTGCCAGCAGTGACCAGGACCTCAGCAATCAGCCCCAGCATTTT. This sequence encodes CASSDQDLSNQPQHF.

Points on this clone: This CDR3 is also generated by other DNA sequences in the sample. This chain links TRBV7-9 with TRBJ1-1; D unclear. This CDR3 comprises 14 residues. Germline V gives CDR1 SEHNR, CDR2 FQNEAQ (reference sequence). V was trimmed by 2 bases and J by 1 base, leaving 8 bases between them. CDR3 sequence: CASSLTGPNTEAFF. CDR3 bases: TGTGCCAGCAGCTTAACCGGCCCGAACACTGAAGCTTTCTTT.

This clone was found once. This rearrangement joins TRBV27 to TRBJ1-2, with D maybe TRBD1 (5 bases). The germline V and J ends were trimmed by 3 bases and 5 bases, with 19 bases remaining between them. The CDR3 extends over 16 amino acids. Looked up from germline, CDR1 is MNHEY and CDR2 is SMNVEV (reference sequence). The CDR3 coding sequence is TGTGCCAGCAGTTTCTCCCCACCGGGACGGTTATATGGCTACACCTTC. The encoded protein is CASSFSPPGRLYGYTF.

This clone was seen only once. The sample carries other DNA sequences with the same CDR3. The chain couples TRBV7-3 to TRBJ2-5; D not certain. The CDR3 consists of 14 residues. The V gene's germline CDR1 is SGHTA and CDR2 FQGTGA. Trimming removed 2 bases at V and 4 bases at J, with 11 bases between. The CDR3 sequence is CASSLVGVGETQYF. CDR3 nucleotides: TGTGCCAGCAGCTTAGTCGGAGTTGGAGAGACCCAGTACTTC. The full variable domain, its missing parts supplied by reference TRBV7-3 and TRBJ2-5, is GAGVSQTPSNKVTEKGKYVELRCDPISGHTALYWYRQSLGQGPEFLIYFQGTGAADDSGLPNDRFFAVRPEGSVSTLKIQRTERGDSAVYLCASSLVGVGETQYFGPGTRLLVL.

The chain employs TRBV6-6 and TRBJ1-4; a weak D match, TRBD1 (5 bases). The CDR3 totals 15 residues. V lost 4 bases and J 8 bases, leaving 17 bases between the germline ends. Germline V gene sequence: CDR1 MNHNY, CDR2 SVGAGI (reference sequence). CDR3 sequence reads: CASSSSGPLLEKLFF. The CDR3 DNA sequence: TGTGCCAGCAGTTCCTCAGGGCCCCTCTTAGAAAAACTGTTTTTT.

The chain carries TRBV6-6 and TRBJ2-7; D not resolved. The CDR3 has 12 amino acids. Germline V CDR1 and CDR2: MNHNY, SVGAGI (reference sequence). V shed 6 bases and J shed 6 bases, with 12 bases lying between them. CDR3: CASSAGVFEQYF. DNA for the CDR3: TGTGCCAGCAGCGCCGGAGTTTTCGAGCAGTACTTC.

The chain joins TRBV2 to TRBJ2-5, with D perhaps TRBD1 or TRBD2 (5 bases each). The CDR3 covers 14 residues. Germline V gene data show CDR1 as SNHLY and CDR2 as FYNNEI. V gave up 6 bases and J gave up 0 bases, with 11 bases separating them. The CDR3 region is CASRGRVYQETQYF. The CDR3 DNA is TGTGCCAGCAGGGGACGGGTGTACCAAGAGACCCAGTACTTC.

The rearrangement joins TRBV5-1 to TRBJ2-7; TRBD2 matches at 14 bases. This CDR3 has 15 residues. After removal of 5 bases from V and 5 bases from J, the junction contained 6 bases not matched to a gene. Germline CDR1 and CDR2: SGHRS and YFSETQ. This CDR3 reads CASRLPGLAGDEQYF. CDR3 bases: TGCGCCAGCAGATTACCGGGACTAGCGGGAGACGAGCAGTACTTC.

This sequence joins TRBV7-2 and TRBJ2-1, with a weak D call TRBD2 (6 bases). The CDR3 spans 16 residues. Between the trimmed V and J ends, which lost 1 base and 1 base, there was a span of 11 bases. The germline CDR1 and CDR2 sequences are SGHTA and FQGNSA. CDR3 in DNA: TGTGCCAGCAGCTTAGGGGGGGTTACGTCCTACAATGAGCAGTTCTTC. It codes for CASSLGGVTSYNEQFF.

The CDR3 sequence: CASRSEETNNEQFF. CDR3 bases: TGTGCCAGTCGGTCCGAAGAGACTAACAATGAGCAGTTCTTC. The chain couples TRBV19 to TRBJ2-1; perhaps TRBD2 as D (5 bases). V was trimmed by 8 bases and J by 5 bases, leaving 16 bases between them. This CDR3 is 14 amino acids long. Germline V gives CDR1 LNHDA, CDR2 SQIVND (reference sequence).

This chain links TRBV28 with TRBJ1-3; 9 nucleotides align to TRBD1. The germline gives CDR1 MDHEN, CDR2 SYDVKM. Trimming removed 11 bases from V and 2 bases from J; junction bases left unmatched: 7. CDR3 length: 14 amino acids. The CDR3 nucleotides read TGTGCCCGCTCCGGGACAGGGACTGGAAACACCATATATTTT. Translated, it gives CARSGTGTGNTIYF.

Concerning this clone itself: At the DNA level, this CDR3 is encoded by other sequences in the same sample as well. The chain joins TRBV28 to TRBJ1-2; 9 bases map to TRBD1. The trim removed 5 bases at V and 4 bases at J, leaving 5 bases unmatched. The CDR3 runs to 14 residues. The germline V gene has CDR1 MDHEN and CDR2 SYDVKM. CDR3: CASSPQGAVYGYTF. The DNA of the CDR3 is TGTGCCAGCAGTCCACAGGGGGCTGTCTATGGCTACACCTTC.

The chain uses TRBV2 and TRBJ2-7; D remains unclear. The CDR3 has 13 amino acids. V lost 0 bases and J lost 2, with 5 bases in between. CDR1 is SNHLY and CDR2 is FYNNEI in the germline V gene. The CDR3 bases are TGTGCCAGCAGTGAAGCGCTTCCCTACGAGCAGTACTTC. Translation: CASSEALPYEQYF.

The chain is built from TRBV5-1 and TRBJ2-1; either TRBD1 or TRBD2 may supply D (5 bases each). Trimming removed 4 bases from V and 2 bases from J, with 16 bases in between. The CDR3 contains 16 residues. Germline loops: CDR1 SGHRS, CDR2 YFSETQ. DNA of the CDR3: TGCGCCAGCAGCGCATCTAGTGGGGGAGCCTACAATGAGCAGTTCTTC. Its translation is CASSASSGGAYNEQFF.

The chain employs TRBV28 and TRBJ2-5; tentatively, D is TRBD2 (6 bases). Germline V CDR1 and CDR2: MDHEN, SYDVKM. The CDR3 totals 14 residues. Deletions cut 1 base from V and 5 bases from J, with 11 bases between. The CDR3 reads CASSLLGGTETQYF. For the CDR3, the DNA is TGTGCCAGCAGTTTATTGGGCGGGACTGAGACCCAGTACTTC.

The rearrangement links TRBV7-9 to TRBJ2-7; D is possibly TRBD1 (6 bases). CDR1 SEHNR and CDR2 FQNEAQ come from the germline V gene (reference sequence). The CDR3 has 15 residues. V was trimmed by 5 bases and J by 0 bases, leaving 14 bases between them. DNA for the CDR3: TGTGCCAGCAGCGAACGGACAGCGAACTCCTACGAGCAGTACTTC. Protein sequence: CASSERTANSYEQYF.

The CDR3 is CASSIQAGLSLVEQFF. The CDR3 region has the DNA TGTGCCAGTAGTATTCAGGCGGGACTCTCCTTAGTCGAGCAGTTCTTC. This chain joins TRBV19 and TRBJ2-1, with D tentatively TRBD2 (6 bases). Germline assignment: CDR1 LNHDA and CDR2 SQIVND (reference sequence). The CDR3 runs to 16 residues. V was shortened by 3 bases and J by 10 bases, with 22 bases between the two germline ends.

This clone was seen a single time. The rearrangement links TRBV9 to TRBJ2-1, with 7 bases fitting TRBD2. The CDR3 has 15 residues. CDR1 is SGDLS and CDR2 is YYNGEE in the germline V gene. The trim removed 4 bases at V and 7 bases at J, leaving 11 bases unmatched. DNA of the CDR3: TGTGCCAGCAGCCTCGAGGGCGGGAGAGTGAATGAGCAGTTCTTC. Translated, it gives CASSLEGGRVNEQFF.

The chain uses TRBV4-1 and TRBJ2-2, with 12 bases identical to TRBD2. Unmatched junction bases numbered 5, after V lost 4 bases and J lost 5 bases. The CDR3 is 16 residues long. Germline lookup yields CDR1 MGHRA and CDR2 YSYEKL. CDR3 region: CASSRSLAGGTGELFF. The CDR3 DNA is TGCGCCAGCAGCCGTTCCCTAGCGGGAGGGACCGGGGAGCTGTTTTTT.

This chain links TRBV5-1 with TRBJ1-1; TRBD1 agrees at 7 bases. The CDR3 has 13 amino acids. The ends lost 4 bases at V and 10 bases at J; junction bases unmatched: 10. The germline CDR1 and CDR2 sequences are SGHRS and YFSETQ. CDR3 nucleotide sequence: TGCGCCAGCAGCGTGACAGGGCTCGGTGGAGCTTTCTTT. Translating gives CASSVTGLGGAFF.

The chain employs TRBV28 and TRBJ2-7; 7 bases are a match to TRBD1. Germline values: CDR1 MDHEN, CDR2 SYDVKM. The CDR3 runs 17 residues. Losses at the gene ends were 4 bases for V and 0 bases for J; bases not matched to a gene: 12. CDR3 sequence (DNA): TGTGCCAGCAGTTCGGGACAGTCTAAGTTAAGCTCCTACGAGCAGTACTTC. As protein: CASSSGQSKLSSYEQYF.

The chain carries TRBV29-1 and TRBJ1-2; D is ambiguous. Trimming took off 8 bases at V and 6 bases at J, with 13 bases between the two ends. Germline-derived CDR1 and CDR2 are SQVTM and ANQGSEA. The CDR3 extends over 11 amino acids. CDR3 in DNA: TGCAGCTCAGGCGTGGTGGATGGCTACACCTTC. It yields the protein CSSGVVDGYTF.

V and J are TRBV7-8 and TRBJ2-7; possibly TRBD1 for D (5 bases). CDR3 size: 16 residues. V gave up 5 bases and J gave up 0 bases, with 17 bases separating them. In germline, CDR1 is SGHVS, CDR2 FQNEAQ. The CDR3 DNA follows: TGTGCCAGCAGCCCACCCCGGCAGGGTATCTCCTACGAGCAGTACTTC. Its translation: CASSPPRQGISYEQYF. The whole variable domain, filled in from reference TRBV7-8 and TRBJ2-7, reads GAGVSQSPRYKVAKRGQDVALRCDPISGHVSLFWYQQALGQGPEFLTYFQNEAQLDKSGLPSDRFFAERPEGSVSTLKIQRTQQEDSAVYLCASSPPRQGISYEQYFGPGTRLTVT.